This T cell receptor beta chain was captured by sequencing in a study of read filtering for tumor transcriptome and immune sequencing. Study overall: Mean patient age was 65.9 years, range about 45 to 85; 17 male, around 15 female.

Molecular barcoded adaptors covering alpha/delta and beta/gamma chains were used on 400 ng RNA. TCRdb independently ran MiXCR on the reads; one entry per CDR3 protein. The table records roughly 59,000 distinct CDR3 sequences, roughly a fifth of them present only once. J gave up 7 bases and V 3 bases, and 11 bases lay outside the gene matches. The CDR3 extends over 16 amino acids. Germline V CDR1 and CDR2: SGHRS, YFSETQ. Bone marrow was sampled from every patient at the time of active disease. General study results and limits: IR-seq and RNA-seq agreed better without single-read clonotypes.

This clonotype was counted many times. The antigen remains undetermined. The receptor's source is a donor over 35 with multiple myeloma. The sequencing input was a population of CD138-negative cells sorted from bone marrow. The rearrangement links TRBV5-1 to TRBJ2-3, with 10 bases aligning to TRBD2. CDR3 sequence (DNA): TGCGCCAGCAGCTGGAAATCTAGCGGGGGAGGGTATACGCAGTATTTT. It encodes CASSWKSSGGGYTQYF.